These 14 T cell receptor beta chains share one sample of origin, sequenced in a study of control samples from healthy donors and cancer patients. Sequencing was performed with immunoSEQ multiplex PCR; in TCRdb, only in-frame clones are kept and a portion is missing. The data show under 200,000 clones, roughly nine tenths seen once. Input material: blood. These receptors were taken from a woman in her twenties or thirties in good health.

This chain uses TRBV6-2 or TRBV6-3 with TRBJ2-2; perhaps TRBD2 as D (6 bases). CDR1 and CDR2 (germline): MNHEY, SVGEGT. Trimming stripped 5 bases from V and 5 bases from J, with 15 bases between. This CDR3 spans 15 amino acids. The DNA of the CDR3 is TGTGCCAGCAGTATTCCGGGACTCGCAACCGGGGAGCTGTTTTTT. It encodes CASSIPGLATGELFF.

A single count supports this clone. The V and J genes are TRBV5-8 and TRBJ1-4, with a tentative D call TRBD1 (5 bases). The CDR3 consists of 13 residues. Germline CDR1 and CDR2: SGHTS and YDEGEE. V lost 5 bases to trimming and J lost 8 bases, with 13 bases between them. The CDR3 loop reads CASSRQGEEKLFF. In nucleotides, the CDR3 is TGTGCCAGCAGTCGGCAGGGAGAAGAAAAACTGTTTTTT.

The rearrangement links TRBV18 to TRBJ1-1; 9 bases align to TRBD1. Germline V gene lookup returns CDR1 KGHSH and CDR2 LQKENI. This CDR3 spans 17 amino acids. After removal of 1 base from V and 2 bases from J, the junction contained 8 bases not matched to a gene. The CDR3 coding sequence is TGTGCCAGCTCACCACTCACAGGGGGCTCGGGAAACACTGAAGCTTTCTTT. Translation: CASSPLTGGSGNTEAFF.

Note on this clone: Other DNA variants within this sample encode the same CDR3. The V gene is TRBV3-1 (or the pseudogene TRBV3-2), the J gene TRBJ1-5; D uncertain. CDR1 and CDR2 (germline): LGHDT, YNNKEL (reference sequence). The CDR3 loop spans 13 amino acids. V was shortened by 1 base and J by 0 bases, with 1 base between the two germline ends. The CDR3 spells CASSQGSNQPQHF. The CDR3, as DNA: TGTGCCAGCAGCCAAGGTAGCAATCAGCCCCAGCATTTT.

The gene calls are TRBV30 and TRBJ1-1; D is undetermined. Trimming left V 3 bases short and J 0 bases short, with 5 bases between. The CDR3 has 12 residues. In germline, CDR1 is GTSNPN, CDR2 SVGIG (reference sequence). CDR3 coding DNA: TGTGCCTGGAGGGGCATGAACACTGAAGCTTTCTTT. Translation: CAWRGMNTEAFF.

The chain is built from TRBV6-5 and TRBJ2-7, with 7 bases lining up with TRBD1. Germline V CDR1 and CDR2: MNHEY, SVGAGI. With 7 bases clipped from V and 3 bases from J, the junction kept 6 bases outside the gene matches. The CDR3 length is 13 residues. The CDR3 region has the DNA TGTGCCAGCAAAGGGACAGCACACTACGAGCAGTACTTC. Translated, it gives CASKGTAHYEQYF.

This chain connects TRBV7-9 to TRBJ1-4; D is possibly TRBD1 (5 bases). V shed 1 base and J shed 10 bases, with 13 bases lying between them. The CDR3 covers 14 residues. Germline V gene lookup returns CDR1 SEHNR and CDR2 FQNEAQ (reference sequence). The CDR3 protein is CASSLGDGDGKLFF. CDR3 nucleotide sequence: TGTGCCAGCAGCTTAGGAGATGGGGACGGAAAACTGTTTTTT.

This clone has just a few counts. The gene calls are TRBV3-1 (or the pseudogene TRBV3-2) and TRBJ1-1; no reliable D call. This CDR3 comprises 12 residues. Germline CDR1 and CDR2: LGHDT and YNNKEL (reference sequence). Trimming removed 8 bases at V and 1 base at J, with 8 bases between. The CDR3 sequence: CASGRTNTEAFF. The CDR3 DNA follows: TGTGCCAGCGGGCGTACGAACACTGAAGCTTTCTTT.

This clone was seen just once. The V gene is TRBV7-2, the J gene TRBJ2-7, with D possibly being TRBD1 (5 bases). The V and J ends lost 1 base and 6 bases respectively, with 16 bases between them. Germline-derived CDR1 and CDR2 are SGHTA and FQGNSA. The CDR3 is made up of 15 amino acids. The CDR3 region has the DNA TGTGCCAGCAGCTTAGGGGCAGACCCCAGGGTCGAGCAGTACTTC. As protein: CASSLGADPRVEQYF.

This clone was observed a single time. The chain recombines TRBV15 with TRBJ2-1; 10 bases line up with TRBD1. Germline V gives CDR1 LNHNV, CDR2 YYDKDF (reference sequence). CDR3 length equals 12 residues. V lost 8 bases, J lost 6 bases, and 1 base stayed unmatched. DNA for the CDR3: TGTGCCACCCGGGACAGGGGCAATGAGCAGTTCTTC. It specifies CATRDRGNEQFF.

The chain combines TRBV10-3 with TRBJ2-1; D call uncertain. V was trimmed by 3 bases and J by 4 bases, leaving 10 bases between them. This CDR3 comprises 14 residues. The V gene's germline CDR1 is ENHRY and CDR2 SYGVKD. CDR3 in amino acids: CAISDPREYNEQFF. The CDR3 DNA reads TGTGCCATCAGTGATCCTAGGGAATACAATGAGCAGTTCTTC.

With regard to this clone: Additional DNA sequences in this sample encode the identical CDR3. The J gene is TRBJ1-1, the V gene TRBV5-5, with D maybe TRBD1 (6 bases). CDR1 and CDR2 from the germline V gene are SGHKS and YYEKEE (reference sequence). This CDR3 is built from 16 residues. With 0 bases removed from V and 1 base from J, the gap between germline ends came to 13 bases. The CDR3 loop reads CASSLGRGLGNTEAFF. DNA for the CDR3: TGTGCCAGCAGCTTGGGTCGGGGGCTTGGGAACACTGAAGCTTTCTTT. Based on the CDR3 plus reference TRBV5-5 and TRBJ1-1, the full variable domain is DAGVTQSPTHLIKTRGQQVTLRCSPISGHKSVSWYQQVLGQGPQFIFQYYEKEERGRGNFPDRFSARQFPNYSSELNVNALLLGDSALYLCASSLGRGLGNTEAFFGQGTRLTVV.

In this sample, this clone turned up a few times. The V call is TRBV6-2 or TRBV6-3, the J call TRBJ2-7, with 12 bases identical to TRBD1. Trimming at V came to 0 bases and at J to 5 bases, leaving 2 bases not matched to a gene. Germline loops: CDR1 MNHEY, CDR2 SVGEGT. There are 15 residues in the CDR3. The CDR3 DNA sequence: TGTGCCAGCAGTTACTCAGGGACAGGGGGCAACGAGCAGTACTTC. Protein: CASSYSGTGGNEQYF.

The chain recombines TRBV30 with TRBJ2-7; TRBD2 matches at 7 bases. V lost 0 bases to trimming and J lost 2 bases; unmatched junction nucleotides: 1. Germline CDR1 and CDR2: GTSNPN and SVGIG (reference sequence). This CDR3 has 13 amino acids. CDR3 sequence (DNA): TGTGCCTGGAGTGTAGGACTAGCCTACGAGCAGTACTTC. It is translated as CAWSVGLAYEQYF.